The clone carrying this T cell receptor (beta chain) was detected many times. As yet, its antigen is unknown. TCRdb reprocessed the reads with MiXCR, giving one entry per CDR3 protein. The profile covers under 350,000 distinct CDR3 sequences, with roughly 21% appearing a single time and approximately 20% taken by the ten largest. This sample was taken from a study of T cell repertoires in cytomegalovirus infection. This clonotype was obtained from a human donor in good health (CMV status not recorded). Some clones in this sample may be carry-over from other donors' samples. The sequencing here drew on cultured PBMCs, taken from culture after CMV antigen stimulation.

CDR3 bases: TGTGCCAGCAGTTTCGGGGGGACAGGGAGCTCCTACAATGAGCAGTTCTTC. It translates to CASSFGGTGSSYNEQFF. The chain combines TRBV27 with TRBJ2-1, with 9 bases lining up with TRBD1. This CDR3 has 17 amino acids. Looked up from germline, CDR1 is MNHEY and CDR2 is SMNVEV (reference sequence). With 3 bases clipped from V and 0 bases from J, the junction kept 6 bases outside the gene matches.